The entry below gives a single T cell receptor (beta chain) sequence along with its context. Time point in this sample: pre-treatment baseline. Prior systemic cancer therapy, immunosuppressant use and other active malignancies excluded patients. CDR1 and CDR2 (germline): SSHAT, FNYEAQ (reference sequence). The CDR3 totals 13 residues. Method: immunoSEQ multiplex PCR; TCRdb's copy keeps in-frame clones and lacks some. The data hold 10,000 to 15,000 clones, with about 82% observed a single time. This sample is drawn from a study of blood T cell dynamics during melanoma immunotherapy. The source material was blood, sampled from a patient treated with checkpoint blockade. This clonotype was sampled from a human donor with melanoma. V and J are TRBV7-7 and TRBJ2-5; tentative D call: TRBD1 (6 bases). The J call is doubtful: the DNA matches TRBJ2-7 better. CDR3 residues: CASSLWQGYEQYF. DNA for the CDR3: TGTGCCAGCAGCTTATGGCAGGGGTACGAGCAGTACTTC.